The clone carrying this T cell receptor (beta chain) showed up just once. The repertoire was sequenced with immunoSEQ multiplex PCR; TCRdb's copy has only in-frame clones and lacks some. The sample carries some 260,000 clones, under 90% recorded once. This record belongs to a study of blood T cell repertoires in COVID-19. Recovered Cohort 3 donors showed two negative PCRs, clearance, or symptom resolution. This CDR3 comprises 14 residues. The germline V and J ends were trimmed by 2 bases and 3 bases, with 10 bases remaining between them. Germline values: CDR1 SEHNR, CDR2 FQNEAQ (reference sequence). This clonotype was sampled from a man aged 35 to 55 who had recovered from COVID-19. The chain recombines TRBV7-9 with TRBJ1-1, with D possibly TRBD1 on 5 matching bases. Sequenced material: PBMCs or T cells enriched from blood (not recorded which). DNA of the CDR3: TGTGCCAGCAGCTTATTAGCGGGGGACACTGAAGCTTTCTTT. Translating it yields CASSLLAGDTEAFF.